The rows below give T cell receptor beta chains drawn from one sample of a study of blood T cell repertoires in COVID-19. This table comes from immunoSEQ multiplex PCR, and its TCRdb copy is limited to in-frame clones, with some not included. This table has more than 95,000 clones, around nine tenths appearing once. The material sequenced was peripheral blood. The receptor set was obtained from a human donor in a cohort sampled during active COVID-19. Both conserved end residues are part of each CDR3. The D gene is left open where the match is weak. Size is stated for part of the rows, as once, few or many counts, or as a class when the clone is expanded.

clone size,D gene,V gene,J gene,CDR3 DNA,CDR3 protein
NA,NA,TRBV9,TRBJ2-3,TGTGCCAGCAGCGCCCAGGGAAACACAGATACGCAGTATTTT,CASSAQGNTDTQYF
NA,TRBD2,TRBV28,TRBJ2-2,TGTGCCAGCAGGCTAGGGGCTAGCGGAGAGATTAACACCGGGGAGCTGTTTTTT,CASRLGASGEINTGELFF
NA,NA,TRBV29-1,TRBJ2-7,TGCAGCGTGGGAAGGACTGAATACGAGCAGTACTTC,CSVGRTEYEQYF
few,NA,TRBV7-9,TRBJ2-2,TGTGCCAGCAGCCCCGGGACACTGATGAACACCGGGGAGCTGTTTTTT,CASSPGTLMNTGELFF
NA,NA,TRBV15,TRBJ2-7,TGTGCCACCAGCAGAGGGAGCATTCGGTTCTACGAGCAGTACTTC,CATSRGSIRFYEQYF
NA,NA,TRBV3-1/TRBV3-2,TRBJ1-3,TGTGCCAGCAGTCAGTTCGGAAACACCATATATTTT,CASSQFGNTIYF
NA,NA,TRBV4-1,TRBJ2-1,TGCGCCAGCAGCCAAGCCCCCCTACTGAATGAGCAGTTCTTC,CASSQAPLLNEQFF
many,TRBD2,TRBV7-2,TRBJ2-2,TGTGCCAGCAGCTCGGGGGGAACGGCGGTTTTTGCCGGGGAGCTGTTTTTT,CASSSGGTAVFAGELFF
NA,NA,TRBV7-8,TRBJ1-1,TGTGCCAGCAGCTTAGCAGGGGGGGGCACTGAAGCTTTCTTT,CASSLAGGGTEAFF
NA,TRBD1,TRBV5-1,TRBJ1-3,TGCGCCAGCAGCCCGAGGTCCCCCGTACAGGGGCCTGGAAACACCATATATTTT,CASSPRSPVQGPGNTIYF
once,NA,TRBV5-1,TRBJ2-1,TGCGCCAGCAGCTTGGACAGATACAATGAGCAGTTCTTC,CASSLDRYNEQFF
NA,TRBD1,TRBV5-4,TRBJ2-6,TGTGCCAGCAGCTTGGGGACAGGGGAGACTGGGGCCAACGTCCTGACTTTC,CASSLGTGETGANVLTF
NA,NA,TRBV5-1,TRBJ2-7,TGCGCCAGCAGCCAGGAAAATTACGAGCAGTACTTC,CASSQENYEQYF
NA,NA,TRBV9,TRBJ2-3,TGTGCCAGCAGCGTAGTTCACAGAAACACAGATACGCAGTATTTT,CASSVVHRNTDTQYF
NA,TRBD1,TRBV2,TRBJ1-5,TGTGCCAGCAGTGACAATCCCGAAACAGGGGAACTCTATCAGCCCCAGCATTTT,CASSDNPETGELYQPQHF
NA,NA,TRBV19,TRBJ1-1,TGTGCCAGTAGATGGGGCTTCTCCACGAACACTGAAGCTTTCTTT,CASRWGFSTNTEAFF
NA,NA,TRBV5-1,TRBJ1-1,TGCGCCAGCAGCTTGGGGGCGAACACTGAAGCTTTCTTT,CASSLGANTEAFF
NA,TRBD2,TRBV9,TRBJ2-2,TGTGCCAGCAGCCCCGGGACTAGCGGGAGACTGTTTTTT,CASSPGTSGRLFF
NA,NA,TRBV14,TRBJ1-1,TGTGCCAGCAGCCAAGATCGCCTAACAGCTTTCTTT,CASSQDRLTAFF
NA,TRBD2,TRBV3-1/TRBV3-2,TRBJ2-7,TGTGCCAGCAGCCAGGGACTAGCGGGACCAACCTCCTACGAGCAGTACTTC,CASSQGLAGPTSYEQYF
NA,NA,TRBV19,TRBJ2-7,TGTGCCAGTAGTATTAGCGGCAGATCATCCCACGAGCAGTACTTC,CASSISGRSSHEQYF
NA,NA,TRBV7-9,TRBJ2-7,TGTGCCAGCAGCCCGCCTTGGACAGAAAGTTACGAGCAGTACTTC,CASSPPWTESYEQYF
once,TRBD1,TRBV2,TRBJ2-5,TGTGCCAGCAGTGAGCGGACAGGGGTCGAAGAGACCCAGTACTTC,CASSERTGVEETQYF